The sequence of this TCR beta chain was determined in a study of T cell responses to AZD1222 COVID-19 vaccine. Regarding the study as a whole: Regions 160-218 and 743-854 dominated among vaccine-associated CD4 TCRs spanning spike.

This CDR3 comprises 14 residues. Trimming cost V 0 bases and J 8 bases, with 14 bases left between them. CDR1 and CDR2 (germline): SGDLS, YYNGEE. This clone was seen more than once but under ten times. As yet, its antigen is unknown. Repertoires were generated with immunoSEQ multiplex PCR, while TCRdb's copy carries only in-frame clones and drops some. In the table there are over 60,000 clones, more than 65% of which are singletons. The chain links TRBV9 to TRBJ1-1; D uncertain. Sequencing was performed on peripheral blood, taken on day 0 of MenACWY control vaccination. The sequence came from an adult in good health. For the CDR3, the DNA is TGTGCCAGCAGCGTAGACGGTAGATCGGGGGAAGCTTTCTTT. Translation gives CASSVDGRSGEAFF.